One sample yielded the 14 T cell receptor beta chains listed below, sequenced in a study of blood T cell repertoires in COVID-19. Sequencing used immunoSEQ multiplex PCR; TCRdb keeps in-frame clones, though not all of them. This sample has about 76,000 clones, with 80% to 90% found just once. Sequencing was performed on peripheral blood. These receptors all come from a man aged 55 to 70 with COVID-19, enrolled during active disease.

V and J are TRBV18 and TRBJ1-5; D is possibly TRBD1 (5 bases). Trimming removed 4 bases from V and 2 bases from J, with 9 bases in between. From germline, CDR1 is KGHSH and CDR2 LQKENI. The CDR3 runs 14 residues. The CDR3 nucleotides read TGTGCCAGCTCACTGGGGGAGGGCAATCAGCCCCAGCATTTT. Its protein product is CASSLGEGNQPQHF.

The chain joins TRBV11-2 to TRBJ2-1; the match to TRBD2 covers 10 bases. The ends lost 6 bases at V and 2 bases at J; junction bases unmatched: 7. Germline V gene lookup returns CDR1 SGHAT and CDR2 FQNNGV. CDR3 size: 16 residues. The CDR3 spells CASRTLAGVPYNEQFF. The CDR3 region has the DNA TGTGCCAGCAGGACCCTAGCGGGGGTTCCCTACAATGAGCAGTTCTTC.

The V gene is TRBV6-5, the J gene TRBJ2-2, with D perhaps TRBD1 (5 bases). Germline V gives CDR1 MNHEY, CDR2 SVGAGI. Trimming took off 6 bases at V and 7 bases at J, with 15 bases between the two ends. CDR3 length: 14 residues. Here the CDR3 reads CASSDFLRGGELFF. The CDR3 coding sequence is TGTGCCAGCAGCGATTTTCTAAGGGGCGGGGAGCTGTTTTTT.

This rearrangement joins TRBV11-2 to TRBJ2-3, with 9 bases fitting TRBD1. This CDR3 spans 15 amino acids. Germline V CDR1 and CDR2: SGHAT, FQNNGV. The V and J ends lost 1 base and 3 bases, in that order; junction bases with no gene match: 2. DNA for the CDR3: TGTGCCAGCAGCTTAGGGACAGGGGAAACAGATACGCAGTATTTT. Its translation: CASSLGTGETDTQYF.

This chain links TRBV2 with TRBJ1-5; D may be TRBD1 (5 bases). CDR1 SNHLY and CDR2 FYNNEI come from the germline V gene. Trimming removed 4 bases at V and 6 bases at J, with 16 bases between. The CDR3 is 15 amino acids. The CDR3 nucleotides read TGTGCCAGCAGTGGTTTGGTAAGGGGATCTCAGCCCCAGCATTTT. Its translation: CASSGLVRGSQPQHF.

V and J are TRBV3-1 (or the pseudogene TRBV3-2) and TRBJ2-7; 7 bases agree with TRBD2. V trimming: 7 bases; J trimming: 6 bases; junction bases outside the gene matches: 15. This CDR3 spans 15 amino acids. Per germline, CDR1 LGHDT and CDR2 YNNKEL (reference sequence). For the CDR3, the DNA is TGTGCCAGCACCCCTAGGGGAGGGGAGAGTGGCGAGCAGTACTTC. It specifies CASTPRGGESGEQYF.

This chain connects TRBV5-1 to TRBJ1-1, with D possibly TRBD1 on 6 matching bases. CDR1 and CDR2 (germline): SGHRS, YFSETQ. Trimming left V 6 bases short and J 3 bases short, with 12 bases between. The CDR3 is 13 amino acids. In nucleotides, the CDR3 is TGCGCCAGCAAGGCACAGGGCGACACTGAAGCTTTCTTT. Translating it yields CASKAQGDTEAFF.

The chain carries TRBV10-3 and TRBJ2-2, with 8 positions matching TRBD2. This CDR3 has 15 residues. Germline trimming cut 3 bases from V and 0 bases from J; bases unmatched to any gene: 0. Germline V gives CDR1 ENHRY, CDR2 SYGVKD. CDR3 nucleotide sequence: TGTGCCATCAGTGATAGCGGGACGAACACCGGGGAGCTGTTTTTT. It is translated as CAISDSGTNTGELFF.

The CDR3 spells CASRLGGVGGGNTIYF. In DNA form, the CDR3 reads TGTGCCAGCAGACTCGGAGGGGTGGGTGGTGGAAACACCATATATTTT. The chain uses TRBV25-1 and TRBJ1-3; D is perhaps TRBD1 (5 bases). Per germline, CDR1 MGHDK and CDR2 SYGVNS. Trimming cost V 6 bases and J 3 bases, with 18 bases left between them. CDR3 length: 16 residues.

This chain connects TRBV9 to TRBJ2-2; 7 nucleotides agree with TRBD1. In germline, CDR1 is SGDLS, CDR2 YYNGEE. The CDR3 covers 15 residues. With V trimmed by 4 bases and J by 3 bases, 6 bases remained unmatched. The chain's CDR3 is CASSPTGDHTGELFF. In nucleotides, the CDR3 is TGTGCCAGCAGCCCCACAGGGGACCACACCGGGGAGCTGTTTTTT.

The CDR3 protein is CASEEGSNPPHTQYF. CDR3 sequence (DNA): TGCGCCAGCGAGGAGGGCTCAAACCCCCCACATACGCAGTATTTT. This chain joins TRBV5-1 and TRBJ2-3; TRBD2 is a possible D gene (6 bases). Germline values: CDR1 SGHRS, CDR2 YFSETQ. Trimming shortened V by 7 bases and J by 7 bases, and 22 bases separated the two germline ends. The CDR3 totals 15 residues.

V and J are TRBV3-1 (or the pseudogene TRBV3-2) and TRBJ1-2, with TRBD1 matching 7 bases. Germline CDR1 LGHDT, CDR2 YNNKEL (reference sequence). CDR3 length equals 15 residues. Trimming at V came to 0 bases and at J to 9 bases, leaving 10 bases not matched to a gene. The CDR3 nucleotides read TGTGCCAGCAGCCAAGAAGGGGGCGTCTATGGCCGCTACACCTTC. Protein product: CASSQEGGVYGRYTF.

The CDR3 sequence is CASSVGGQGDTEAFF. CDR3 bases: TGTGCCAGCAGCGTAGGAGGACAGGGCGACACTGAAGCTTTCTTT. The chain couples TRBV9 to TRBJ1-1; the match to TRBD1 covers 8 bases. V shed 0 bases, J shed 3 bases, and the junction held 4 bases outside the gene matches. Germline CDR1 reads SGDLS; CDR2 reads YYNGEE. There are 15 residues in the CDR3. Full variable domain (outside the CDR3, taken from reference TRBV9 and TRBJ1-1): DSGVTQTPKHLITATGQRVTLRCSPRSGDLSVYWYQQSLDQGLQFLIQYYNGEERAKGNILERFSAQQFPDLHSELNLSSLELGDSALYFCASSVGGQGDTEAFFGQGTRLTVV.

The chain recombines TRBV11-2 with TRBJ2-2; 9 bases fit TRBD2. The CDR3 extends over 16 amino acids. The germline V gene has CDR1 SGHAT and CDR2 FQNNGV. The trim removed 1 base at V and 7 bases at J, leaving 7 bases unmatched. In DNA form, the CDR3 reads TGTGCCAGCAGCTTAGTTGCGGGAGGGCCCGTCGGGGAGCTGTTTTTT. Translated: CASSLVAGGPVGELFF.